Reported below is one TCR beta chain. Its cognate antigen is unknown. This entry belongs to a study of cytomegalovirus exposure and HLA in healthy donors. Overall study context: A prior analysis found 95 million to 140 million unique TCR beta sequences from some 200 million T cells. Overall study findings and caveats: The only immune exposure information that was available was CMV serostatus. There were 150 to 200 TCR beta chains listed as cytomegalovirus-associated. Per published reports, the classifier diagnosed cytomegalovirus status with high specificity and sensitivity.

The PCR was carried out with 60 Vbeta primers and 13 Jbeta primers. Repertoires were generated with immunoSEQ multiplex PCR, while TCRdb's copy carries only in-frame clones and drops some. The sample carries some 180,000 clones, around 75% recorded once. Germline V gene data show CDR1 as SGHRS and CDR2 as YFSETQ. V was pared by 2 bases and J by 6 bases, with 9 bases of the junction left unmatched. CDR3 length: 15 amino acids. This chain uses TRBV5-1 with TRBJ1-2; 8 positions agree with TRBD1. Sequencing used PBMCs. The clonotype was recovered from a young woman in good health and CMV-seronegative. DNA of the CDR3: TGCGCCAGCAGCTTTAACTCAGGGGGCGCGGATGGCTACACCTTC. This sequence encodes CASSFNSGGADGYTF.